This TCR beta chain is drawn from a study of spatial heterogeneity in lung cancer. In the study overall: Sequencing of follow-up PBMC samples took place when they were available, at a median of approximately 25 months after resection.

V gave up 4 bases and J gave up 6 bases, with 18 bases separating them. Germline CDR1 and CDR2: LNHDA and SQIVND (reference sequence). The CDR3 is 15 residues long. This clonotype was observed many times. As yet, its antigen is unknown. Time point indicated: blood at routine non-recurrence follow-up after resection. Unsorted whole RNA from tumor, nontumor lung or frozen PBMC underwent sequencing. On each TCR cDNA molecule, a unique molecular identifier was present. TCRdb reanalysed the 5' RACE reads using MiXCR and keeps one entry per CDR3 protein. The sample has 35,000 to 55,000 distinct CDR3 sequences, 20% to 25% seen once. Study findings and constraints: Tumor TCRs that were ubiquitous and expanded showed up in blood more at resection than follow-up.

The rearrangement uses TRBV19 and TRBJ1-2; the D gene is possibly TRBD1 (6 bases). The sequenced sample was PBMCs, obtained at follow-up. The clonotype comes from a female donor with early-stage non-small cell lung cancer. The CDR3, as DNA: TGTGCCAGTAGTACTCCTTCCGGGACACTTAATGGCTACACCTTC. Protein: CASSTPSGTLNGYTF.